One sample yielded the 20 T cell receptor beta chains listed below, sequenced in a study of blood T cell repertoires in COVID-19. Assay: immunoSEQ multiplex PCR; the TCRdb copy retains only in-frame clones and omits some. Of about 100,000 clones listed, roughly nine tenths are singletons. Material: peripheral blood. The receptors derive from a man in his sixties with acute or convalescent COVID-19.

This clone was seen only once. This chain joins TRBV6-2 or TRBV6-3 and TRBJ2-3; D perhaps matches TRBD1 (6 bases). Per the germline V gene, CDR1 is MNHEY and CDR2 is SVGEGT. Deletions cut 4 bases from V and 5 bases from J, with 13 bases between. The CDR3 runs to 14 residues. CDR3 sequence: CASSWGLARDTQYF. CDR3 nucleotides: TGTGCCAGCAGTTGGGGGCTCGCGAGAGATACGCAGTATTTT.

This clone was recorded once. CDR3 bases: TGTGCCACCTCGCCGGGGGTGGCTAATGAAAAACTGTTTTTT. This gives the protein CATSPGVANEKLFF. J is TRBJ1-4 and V is TRBV6-5, with D perhaps TRBD1 (5 bases). From germline, CDR1 is MNHEY and CDR2 SVGAGI. Trimming stripped 10 bases from V and 3 bases from J, with 15 bases between. There are 14 residues in the CDR3.

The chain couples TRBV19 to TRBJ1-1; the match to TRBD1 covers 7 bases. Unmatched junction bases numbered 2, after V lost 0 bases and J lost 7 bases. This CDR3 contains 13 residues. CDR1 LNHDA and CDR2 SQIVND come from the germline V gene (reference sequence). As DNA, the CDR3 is TGTGCCAGTAGTATAGACGGACAGGTTGAAGCTTTCTTT. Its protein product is CASSIDGQVEAFF.

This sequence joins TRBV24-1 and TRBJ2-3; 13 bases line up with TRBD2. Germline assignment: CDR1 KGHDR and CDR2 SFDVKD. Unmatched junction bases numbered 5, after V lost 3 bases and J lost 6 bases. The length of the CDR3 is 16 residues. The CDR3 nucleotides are TGTGCCACCAGTGATCTGGGACTAGCGGGAACCGATACGCAGTATTTT. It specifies CATSDLGLAGTDTQYF.

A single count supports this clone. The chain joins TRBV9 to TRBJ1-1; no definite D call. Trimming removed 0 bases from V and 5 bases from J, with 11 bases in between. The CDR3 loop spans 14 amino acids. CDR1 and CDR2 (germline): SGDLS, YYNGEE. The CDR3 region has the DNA TGTGCCAGCAGCGTAGGTGGCGGGGAAACTGAAGCTTTCTTT. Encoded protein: CASSVGGGETEAFF.

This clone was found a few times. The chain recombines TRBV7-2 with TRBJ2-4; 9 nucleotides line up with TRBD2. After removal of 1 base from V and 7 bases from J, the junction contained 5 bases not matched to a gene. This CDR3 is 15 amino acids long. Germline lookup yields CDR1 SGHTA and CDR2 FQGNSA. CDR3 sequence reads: CASSLVAGAGNIQYF. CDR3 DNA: TGTGCCAGCAGCTTAGTAGCGGGAGCCGGGAACATTCAGTACTTC.

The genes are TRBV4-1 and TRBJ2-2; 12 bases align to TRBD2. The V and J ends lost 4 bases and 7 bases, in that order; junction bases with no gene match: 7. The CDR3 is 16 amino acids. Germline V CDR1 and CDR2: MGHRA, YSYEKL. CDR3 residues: CASSRLLAGGLGELFF. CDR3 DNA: TGCGCCAGCAGCCGGCTGCTAGCGGGAGGGCTCGGGGAGCTGTTTTTT.

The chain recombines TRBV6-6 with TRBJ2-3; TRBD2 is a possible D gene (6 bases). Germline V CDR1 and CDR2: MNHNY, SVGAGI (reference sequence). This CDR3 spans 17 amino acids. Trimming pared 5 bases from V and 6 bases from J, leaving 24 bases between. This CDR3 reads CASSHPSTRIFADTQYF. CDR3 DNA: TGTGCCAGCAGTCACCCATCGACTAGGATATTCGCCGATACGCAGTATTTT.

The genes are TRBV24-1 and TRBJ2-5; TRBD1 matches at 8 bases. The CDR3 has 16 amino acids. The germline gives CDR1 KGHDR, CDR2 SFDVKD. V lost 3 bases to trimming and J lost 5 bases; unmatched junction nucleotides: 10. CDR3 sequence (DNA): TGTGCCACCAGTGATAGAGGACAGGGTCAGAGGGAGACCCAGTACTTC. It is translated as CATSDRGQGQRETQYF.

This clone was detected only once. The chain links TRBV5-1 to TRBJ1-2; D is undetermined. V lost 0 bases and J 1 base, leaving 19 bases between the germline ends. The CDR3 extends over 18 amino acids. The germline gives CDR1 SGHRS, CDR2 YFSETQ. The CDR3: CASSLVSWNSPFNYGYTF. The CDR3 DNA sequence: TGCGCCAGCAGCTTGGTGTCCTGGAATAGCCCCTTTAACTATGGCTACACCTTC.

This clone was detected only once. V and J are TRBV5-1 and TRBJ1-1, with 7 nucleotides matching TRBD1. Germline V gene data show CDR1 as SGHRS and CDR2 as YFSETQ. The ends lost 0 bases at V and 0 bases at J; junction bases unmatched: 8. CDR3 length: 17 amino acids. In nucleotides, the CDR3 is TGCGCCAGCAGCTTGGACTACAGGGGCCCCATGAACACTGAAGCTTTCTTT. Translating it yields CASSLDYRGPMNTEAFF.

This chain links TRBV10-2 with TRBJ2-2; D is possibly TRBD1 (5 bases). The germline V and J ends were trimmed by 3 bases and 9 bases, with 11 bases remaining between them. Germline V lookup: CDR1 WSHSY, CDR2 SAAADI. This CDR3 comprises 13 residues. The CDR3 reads CASSEQELRELFF. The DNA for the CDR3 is TGCGCCAGCAGTGAACAGGAGTTGAGGGAGCTGTTTTTT.

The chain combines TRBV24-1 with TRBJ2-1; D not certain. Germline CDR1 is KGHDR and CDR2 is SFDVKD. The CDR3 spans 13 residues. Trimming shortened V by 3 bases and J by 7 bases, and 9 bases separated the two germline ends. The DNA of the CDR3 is TGTGCCACCAGTGATCCCCCTACGAATGAGCAGTTCTTC. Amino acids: CATSDPPTNEQFF.

The CDR3: CASSGSTYGYTF. In nucleotides, the CDR3 is TGTGCCAGCAGTGGATCGACTTATGGCTACACCTTC. The chain couples TRBV2 to TRBJ1-2; the D is unclear. This CDR3 is built from 12 residues. Germline CDR1 and CDR2: SNHLY and FYNNEI. The V end lost 4 bases, the J end lost 5 bases, and 8 bases lay between the germline ends.

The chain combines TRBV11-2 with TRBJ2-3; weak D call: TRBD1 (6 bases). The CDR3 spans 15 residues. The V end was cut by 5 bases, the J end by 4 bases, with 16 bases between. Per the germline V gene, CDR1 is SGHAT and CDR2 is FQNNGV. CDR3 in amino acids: CASSPAQGWSDTQYF. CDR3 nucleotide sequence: TGTGCCAGCAGCCCAGCTCAGGGGTGGTCAGATACGCAGTATTTT.

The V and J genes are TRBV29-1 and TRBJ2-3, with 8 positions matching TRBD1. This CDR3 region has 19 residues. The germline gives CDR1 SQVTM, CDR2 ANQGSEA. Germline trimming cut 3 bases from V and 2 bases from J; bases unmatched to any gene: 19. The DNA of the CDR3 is TGCAGCGTTGATCGGGCAGGGGGCGTTTATAGCGGTAACACAGATACGCAGTATTTT. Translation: CSVDRAGGVYSGNTDTQYF.

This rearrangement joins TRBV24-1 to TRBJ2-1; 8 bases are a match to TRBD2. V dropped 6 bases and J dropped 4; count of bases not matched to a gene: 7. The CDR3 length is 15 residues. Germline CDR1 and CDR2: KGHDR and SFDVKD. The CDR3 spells CATSTPREGYNEQFF. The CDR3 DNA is TGTGCCACCAGTACCCCCCGGGAGGGTTACAATGAGCAGTTCTTC.

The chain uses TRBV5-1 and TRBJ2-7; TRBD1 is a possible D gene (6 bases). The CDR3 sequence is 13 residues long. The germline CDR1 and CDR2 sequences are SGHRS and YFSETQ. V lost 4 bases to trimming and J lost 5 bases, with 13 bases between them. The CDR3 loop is CASSTTTGNEQYF. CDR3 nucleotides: TGCGCCAGCAGCACCACGACAGGAAACGAGCAGTACTTC.

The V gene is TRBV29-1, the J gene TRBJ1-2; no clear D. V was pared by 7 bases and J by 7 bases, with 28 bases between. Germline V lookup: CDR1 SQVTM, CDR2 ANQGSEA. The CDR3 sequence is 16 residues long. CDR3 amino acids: CSAETRSLPRVGGYTF. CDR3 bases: TGCAGCGCTGAGACCCGGAGCCTCCCGAGGGTGGGTGGCTACACCTTC. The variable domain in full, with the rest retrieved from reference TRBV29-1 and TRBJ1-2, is SAVISQKPSRDICQRGTSLTIQCQVDSQVTMMFWYRQQPGQSLTLIATANQGSEATYESGFVIDKFPISRPNLTFSTLTVSNMSPEDSSIYLCSAETRSLPRVGGYTFGSGTRLTVV.

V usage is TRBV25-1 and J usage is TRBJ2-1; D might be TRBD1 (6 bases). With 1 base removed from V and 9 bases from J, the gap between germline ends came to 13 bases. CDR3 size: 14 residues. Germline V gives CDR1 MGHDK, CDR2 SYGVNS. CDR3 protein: CASSELGPGAEQFF. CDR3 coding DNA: TGTGCCAGCAGTGAATTGGGCCCAGGGGCTGAGCAGTTCTTC.